The 8 T cell receptor beta chains reported below all come from one sample, sequenced in a study of cytomegalovirus exposure and HLA in healthy donors. The study ran its PCR with 60 Vbeta and 13 Jbeta primers. The method was immunoSEQ multiplex PCR; TCRdb's version includes in-frame clones alone and lacks a portion of them. The sample totals some 23,000 clones. Material: PBMCs. These receptors came from a male donor in good health and CMV-seropositive.

The V call is TRBV4-3, the J call TRBJ1-5, with D tentatively TRBD1 (5 bases). The CDR3 length is 15 residues. CDR1 is LGHNA and CDR2 is YSLEER in the germline V gene. The V end lost 3 bases, the J end lost 5 bases, and 14 bases lay between the germline ends. The CDR3 sequence is CASSQGTQADQPQHF. The CDR3 DNA follows: TGCGCCAGCAGCCAGGGGACTCAGGCGGATCAGCCCCAGCATTTT.

This chain uses TRBV20-1 with TRBJ1-2; possible D gene TRBD1, 6 bases. Germline-derived CDR1 and CDR2 are DFQATT and SNEGSKA (reference sequence). V dropped 5 bases and J dropped 8 bases, with 12 bases sitting between them. The CDR3 has 11 amino acids. The CDR3 region has the DNA TGCAGTGCTTTAAGGGGGGGAGGCTACACCTTC. It specifies CSALRGGGYTF.

This sequence joins TRBV18 and TRBJ1-2; 9 nucleotides line up with TRBD1. This CDR3 comprises 14 residues. Germline CDR1 and CDR2: KGHSH and LQKENI. The J segment lost 4 bases and the V segment lost 2 bases, leaving 2 bases of the junction unmatched. The chain's CDR3 is CASSPKTGGYGYTF. As DNA, the CDR3 is TGTGCCAGCTCACCAAAGACAGGGGGCTATGGCTACACCTTC.

The gene calls are TRBV9 and TRBJ2-5; D gene ambiguous. Germline V gene lookup returns CDR1 SGDLS and CDR2 YYNGEE. The V and J ends lost 0 bases and 7 bases respectively, with 7 bases between them. The CDR3 covers 12 residues. The CDR3 region is CASSVDARTQYF. CDR3 DNA sequence: TGTGCCAGCAGCGTAGATGCCAGGACCCAGTACTTC. The full variable domain, with the rest looked up from reference TRBV9 and TRBJ2-5, is DSGVTQTPKHLITATGQRVTLRCSPRSGDLSVYWYQQSLDQGLQFLIQYYNGEERAKGNILERFSAQQFPDLHSELNLSSLELGDSALYFCASSVDARTQYFGPGTRLLVL.

The chain links TRBV30 to TRBJ2-7, with 8 positions matching TRBD1. Germline-derived CDR1 and CDR2 are GTSNPN and SVGIG (reference sequence). The V gene end was trimmed by 0 bases and the J gene end by 10 bases; junction bases not matched to a gene: 8. CDR3 length: 13 residues. The CDR3 coding sequence is TGTGCCTGGAGTGTAAACCCCGGGACAGGTCAGTACTTC. It codes for CAWSVNPGTGQYF.

CDR3 in DNA: TGCGCCAGCAGCTTCGCGGACAGAAATAATTCACCCCTCCACTTT. It specifies CASSFADRNNSPLHF. This sequence joins TRBV5-1 and TRBJ1-6, with D possibly TRBD1 on 6 matching bases. The germline V gene encodes CDR1 SGHRS and CDR2 YFSETQ. The length of the CDR3 is 15 residues. Trimming removed 2 bases at V and 5 bases at J, with 11 bases between.

The chain employs TRBV30 and TRBJ2-7; 12 bases fit TRBD1. The V gene's germline CDR1 is GTSNPN and CDR2 SVGIG (reference sequence). The ends lost 1 base at V and 5 bases at J; junction bases unmatched: 3. The CDR3 covers 14 residues. CDR3 coding DNA: TGTGCCTGGAGTGCGGGACAGGGGGCCGACGAGCAGTACTTC. Translated, it gives CAWSAGQGADEQYF.

This rearrangement joins TRBV28 to TRBJ2-3; D remains ambiguous. The CDR3 has 15 amino acids. V lost 6 bases and J lost 2, with 15 bases in between. Germline values: CDR1 MDHEN, CDR2 SYDVKM. The CDR3 loop is CASSLRPPYTDTQYF. CDR3 in DNA: TGTGCCAGCAGCCTCAGGCCCCCTTACACAGATACGCAGTATTTT.